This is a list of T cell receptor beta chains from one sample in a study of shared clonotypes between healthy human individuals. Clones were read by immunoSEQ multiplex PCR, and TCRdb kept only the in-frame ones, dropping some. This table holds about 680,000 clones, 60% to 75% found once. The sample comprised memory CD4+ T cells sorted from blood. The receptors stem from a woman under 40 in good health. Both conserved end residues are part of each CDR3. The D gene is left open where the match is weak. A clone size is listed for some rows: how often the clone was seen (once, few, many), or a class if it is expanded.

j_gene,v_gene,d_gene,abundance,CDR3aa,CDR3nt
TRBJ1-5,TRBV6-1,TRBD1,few,CASSVQGTRQPQHF,TGTGCCAGCAGTGTACAGGGGACGAGACAGCCCCAGCATTTT
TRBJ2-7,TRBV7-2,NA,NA,CASKLRAGYEQYF,TGTGCCAGCAAGTTGAGGGCCGGGTACGAGCAGTACTTC
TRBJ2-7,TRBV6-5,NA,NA,CASSYSISGLFYEQYF,TGTGCCAGCAGTTACTCGATATCGGGACTGTTCTACGAGCAGTACTTC
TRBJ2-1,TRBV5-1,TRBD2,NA,CASSWVKSGGDEQFF,TGCGCCAGCAGCTGGGTGAAAAGCGGGGGCGATGAGCAGTTCTTC
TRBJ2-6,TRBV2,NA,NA,CASRETGLGANVLTF,TGTGCCAGCAGGGAAACAGGGTTAGGGGCCAACGTCCTGACTTTC
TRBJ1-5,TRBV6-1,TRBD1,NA,CASSGRSGTGGDQPQHF,TGTGCCAGCAGTGGGCGTTCCGGGACAGGGGGCGATCAGCCCCAGCATTTT
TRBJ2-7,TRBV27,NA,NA,CASSLNQGHLFYEQYF,TGTGCCAGCAGTTTAAATCAGGGACACCTCTTCTACGAGCAGTACTTC
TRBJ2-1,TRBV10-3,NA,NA,CAISAGMYGNEQFF,TGTGCCATCAGTGCAGGGATGTATGGCAATGAGCAGTTCTTC
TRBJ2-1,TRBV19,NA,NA,CASGKGTLTYNEQFF,TGTGCCAGTGGGAAGGGGACCCTTACCTACAATGAGCAGTTCTTC
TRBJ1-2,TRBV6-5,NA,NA,CASKHTYGYTF,TGTGCCAGCAAACACACCTATGGCTACACCTTC
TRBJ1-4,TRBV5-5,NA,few,CASSLGWQGGEKLFF,TGTGCCAGCAGCTTGGGTTGGCAGGGAGGTGAAAAACTGTTTTTT
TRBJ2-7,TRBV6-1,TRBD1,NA,CASSADRGYEQYF,TGTGCCAGCAGTGCAGACAGGGGGTACGAGCAGTACTTC
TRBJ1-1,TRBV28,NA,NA,CASRTGPTEAFF,TGTGCCAGCAGAACAGGGCCCACTGAAGCTTTCTTT
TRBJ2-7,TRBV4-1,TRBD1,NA,CASSLNPTTGTGTYEQYF,TGCGCCAGCAGTCTCAACCCTACCACTGGGACAGGGACCTACGAGCAGTACTTC
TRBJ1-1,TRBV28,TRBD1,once,CASRYRGDTEAFF,TGTGCCAGCAGGTACAGGGGCGACACTGAAGCTTTCTTT
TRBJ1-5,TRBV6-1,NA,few,CASSEALWGNQPQHF,TGTGCCAGCAGTGAAGCATTGTGGGGAAATCAGCCCCAGCATTTT
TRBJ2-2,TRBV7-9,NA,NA,CASSLGGGIDTGELFF,TGTGCCAGCAGCTTAGGAGGGGGTATCGACACCGGGGAGCTGTTTTTT
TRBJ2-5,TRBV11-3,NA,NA,CASSLEQGETQYF,TGTGCCAGCAGCTTAGAACAGGGAGAGACCCAGTACTTC
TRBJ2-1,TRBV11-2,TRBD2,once,CASSLDPAGGSYNEQFF,TGTGCCAGCAGCTTAGACCCAGCGGGAGGCTCCTACAATGAGCAGTTCTTC
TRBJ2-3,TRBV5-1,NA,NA,CASSLTDVSTDTQYF,TGCGCCAGCAGCTTGACCGACGTAAGCACAGATACGCAGTATTTT
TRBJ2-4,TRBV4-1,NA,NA,CASSPLQGPRAKNIQYF,TGCGCCAGCAGCCCCTTGCAGGGGCCTAGGGCCAAAAACATTCAGTACTTC
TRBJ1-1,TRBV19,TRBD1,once,CASRGDRASSTEAFF,TGTGCCAGTAGGGGCGACAGGGCGAGTTCCACTGAAGCTTTCTTT
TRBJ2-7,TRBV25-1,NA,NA,CASRRHLSSYEQYF,TGTGCCAGCAGGCGACACCTCAGCTCCTACGAGCAGTACTTC
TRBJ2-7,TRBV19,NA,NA,CASSSDRQSRISYEQYF,TGTGCCAGTAGTTCAGATCGCCAGTCACGCATAAGTTACGAGCAGTACTTC
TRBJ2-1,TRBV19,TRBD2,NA,CASSIGLAGEQFF,TGTGCCAGTAGTATTGGGCTAGCGGGTGAGCAGTTCTTC
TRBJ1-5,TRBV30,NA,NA,CAWSGTIDQPQHF,TGTGCCTGGTCCGGGACGATAGATCAGCCCCAGCATTTT
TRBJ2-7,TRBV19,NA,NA,CASSIGGPTSYEQYF,TGTGCCAGTAGTATCGGGGGCCCCACCTCCTACGAGCAGTACTTC
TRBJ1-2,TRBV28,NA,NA,CASSLGGGKPYGYTF,TGTGCCAGCAGTTTAGGGGGGGGCAAACCATATGGCTACACCTTC
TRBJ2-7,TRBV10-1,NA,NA,CAREPKGEQYF,TGCGCCAGGGAACCAAAGGGCGAGCAGTACTTC
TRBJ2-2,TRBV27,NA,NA,CASSLLNTGELFF,TGTGCCAGCAGTTTACTTAACACCGGGGAGCTGTTTTTT
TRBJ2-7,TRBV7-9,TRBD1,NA,CASSRPGTATYEQYF,TGTGCCAGCAGCAGACCCGGGACAGCGACCTACGAGCAGTACTTC
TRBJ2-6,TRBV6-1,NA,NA,CAIRGSGANVLTF,TGTGCCATTAGGGGTTCCGGGGCCAACGTCCTGACTTTC
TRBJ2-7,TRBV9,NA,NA,CASSVDGNSALSYEQYF,TGTGCCAGCAGCGTAGACGGTAACAGCGCTCTCTCCTACGAGCAGTACTTC
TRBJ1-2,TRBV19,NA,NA,CASSIDARGQGHGYTF,TGTGCCAGTAGTATAGATGCAAGAGGCCAGGGTCACGGCTACACCTTC
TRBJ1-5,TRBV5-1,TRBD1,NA,CASGDRAGNQPQHF,TGCGCCAGTGGGGACAGGGCAGGCAATCAGCCCCAGCATTTT
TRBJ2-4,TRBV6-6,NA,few,CASTTGTSSAKNIQYF,TGTGCCAGCACCACGGGGACAAGCTCGGCCAAAAACATTCAGTACTTC
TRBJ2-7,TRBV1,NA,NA,CTSSRLRSSYEQYF,TGCACCAGCAGCCGATTGCGGTCGTCCTACGAGCAGTACTTC
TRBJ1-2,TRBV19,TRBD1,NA,CASSLGQDSFGYTF,TGTGCCAGTAGTTTGGGACAGGATTCTTTTGGCTACACCTTC
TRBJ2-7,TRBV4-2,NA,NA,CASSRGGDYEQYF,TGTGCCAGCAGTAGAGGGGGAGACTACGAGCAGTACTTC
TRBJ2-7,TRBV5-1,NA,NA,CASSLVGRGISYEQYF,TGCGCCAGCAGCTTGGTGGGCCGGGGGATCTCCTACGAGCAGTACTTC
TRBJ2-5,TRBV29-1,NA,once,CSVRSGGETQYF,TGCAGCGTTCGCTCTGGGGGGGAGACCCAGTACTTC
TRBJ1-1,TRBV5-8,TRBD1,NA,CASSKRGHGTEAFF,TGTGCCAGCAGTAAAAGGGGGCATGGGACTGAAGCTTTCTTT
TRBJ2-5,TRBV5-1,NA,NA,CASSPTPSRKETQYF,TGCGCCAGCAGCCCGACTCCCTCGCGAAAAGAGACCCAGTACTTC
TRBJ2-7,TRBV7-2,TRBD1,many,CASSLSLTGLSYEQYF,TGTGCCAGCAGCTTAAGCTTGACAGGGCTCTCCTACGAGCAGTACTTC
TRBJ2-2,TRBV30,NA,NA,CAWQGGLNTGELFF,TGTGCCTGGCAAGGGGGGCTGAACACCGGGGAGCTGTTTTTT
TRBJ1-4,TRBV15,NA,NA,CATSRVQTTEKLFF,TGTGCCACCAGCCGAGTCCAGACAACTGAAAAACTGTTTTTT
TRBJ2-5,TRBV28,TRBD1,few,CASRGQGASVETQYF,TGTGCCAGCAGGGGACAGGGGGCTTCCGTGGAGACCCAGTACTTC
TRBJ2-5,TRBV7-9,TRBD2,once,CASSLGLAGVETQYF,TGTGCCAGCAGCTTAGGGTTAGCGGGAGTGGAGACCCAGTACTTC
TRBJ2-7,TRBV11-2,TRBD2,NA,CASSYSTDLTSGSYEQYF,TGTGCCAGCAGCTATAGTACCGACTTAACTAGCGGCTCCTACGAGCAGTACTTC
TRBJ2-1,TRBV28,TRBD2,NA,CASSFSGLAASYNEQFF,TGTGCCAGCAGTTTCTCGGGACTAGCGGCCTCCTACAATGAGCAGTTCTTC
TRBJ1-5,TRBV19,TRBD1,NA,CASTRGQQPQHF,TGTGCCAGTACCAGGGGGCAACAGCCCCAGCATTTT
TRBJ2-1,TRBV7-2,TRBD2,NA,CASSLAGSGRAGQFF,TGTGCCAGCAGCTTAGCGGGTAGCGGGAGGGCAGGGCAGTTCTTC